This TCR beta chain derives from a study of blood T cell repertoires in COVID-19. Study overall: The origin of the acute and convalescent COVID-19 samples was the United States, Italy and Spain. T cells, B-cell-depleted T cells, or PBMCs supplied cDNA or gDNA.

Clinical history as reported by participants underpinned cohort assignment. In Cohort 3, a recovered donor had either two negative PCRs, clearance, or symptom resolution. The table came from immunoSEQ multiplex PCR; TCRdb's copy has only in-frame clones and leaves some out. Here the sample spans about 300,000 clones, about 85% being singletons. Trimming removed 6 bases from V and 3 bases from J; junction bases left unmatched: 10. The CDR3 runs to 15 residues. From germline, CDR1 is SGHTA and CDR2 FQGNSA. Sample: PBMCs or T cells enriched from blood (not recorded which). The chain is built from TRBV7-2 and TRBJ2-7, with 8 bases that match TRBD2. The sequence was collected from a woman in her 30s who had recovered from COVID-19. The CDR3: CASRPTSGRIYEQYF. CDR3 nucleotides: TGTGCCAGCAGACCAACTAGCGGCCGAATCTACGAGCAGTACTTC.